Presented here are 24 T cell receptor beta chains from one specimen sequenced in a study of radiotherapy plus CTLA-4 blockade in lung cancer (dated by TCRdb to the late 2010s). The library was made by the immunoSEQ multiplex PCR assay. Sourced from immuneACCESS, this table was stored by TCRdb with only in-frame sequences that have V and J called. A share of the clones is absent; for the studies checked, an unresolved V gene accounts for under half, and the remainder has no known explanation. Across this sample there are fewer than 75,000 clones, with roughly 87% seen only once. The ten most abundant clones make up around 40% of the sample. Material: peripheral blood, obtained from a patient treated with radiotherapy plus ipilimumab. The receptor source for this set is a human donor with non-small cell lung cancer that progressed on radiotherapy plus ipilimumab.

The genes are TRBV6-5 and TRBJ1-1; TRBD1 aligns across 9 bases. The ends lost 6 bases at V and 6 bases at J; junction bases unmatched: 8. The length of the CDR3 is 14 residues. Germline CDR1 MNHEY, CDR2 SVGAGI. For the CDR3, the DNA is TGTGCCAGCAGCTACACAGGGGGCGACGCTGAAGCTTTCTTT. It encodes CASSYTGGDAEAFF.

In its sample, this clone was seen once. The rearrangement uses TRBV5-4 and TRBJ1-1, with a tentative D call TRBD1 (6 bases). The CDR3 length is 14 residues. Trimming cost V 4 bases and J 1 base, with 11 bases left between them. Germline V gives CDR1 SGHNT, CDR2 YYREEE (reference sequence). This CDR3 reads CASSGGQWNTEAFF. The CDR3 DNA follows: TGTGCCAGCAGCGGTGGACAGTGGAACACTGAAGCTTTCTTT.

The gene calls are TRBV4-2 and TRBJ2-1; 9 bases match TRBD2. The CDR3 sequence is 15 residues long. The V gene end was trimmed by 1 base and the J gene end by 5 bases; junction bases not matched to a gene: 3. The germline V gene has CDR1 LGHNA and CDR2 YNFKEQ. CDR3 DNA sequence: TGTGCCAGCAGCCAAGGACTAGCGGAGCACAATGAGCAGTTCTTC. Its protein product is CASSQGLAEHNEQFF.

This clone rates as medium-sized. The chain joins TRBV10-3 to TRBJ2-7, with D unresolved. CDR1 is ENHRY and CDR2 is SYGVKD in the germline V gene. Trimming took 0 bases from V and 0 from J, leaving 6 bases between them. This CDR3 region has 14 residues. CDR3 coding DNA: TGTGCCATCAGTGAGTCCGGCAGCTCCTACGAGCAGTACTTC. The encoded protein is CAISESGSSYEQYF.

The chain uses TRBV5-6 and TRBJ1-5; D call uncertain. Trimming took 0 bases from V and 3 from J, leaving 13 bases between them. The V gene's germline CDR1 is SGHDT and CDR2 YYEEEE. The CDR3 length is 16 residues. CDR3 region: CASSLGLGEYNQPQHF. CDR3 in DNA: TGTGCCAGCAGCTTGGGACTGGGAGAATACAATCAGCCCCAGCATTTT.

The CDR3 DNA sequence: TGTGCCAGCAGCCTGGGACACTTCCAAGAGACCCAGTACTTC. It translates to CASSLGHFQETQYF. The V and J genes are TRBV7-8 and TRBJ2-5; tentatively, D is TRBD1 (6 bases). Trimming took off 5 bases at V and 1 base at J, with 11 bases between the two ends. The CDR3 is 14 amino acids. Germline V gives CDR1 SGHVS, CDR2 FQNEAQ.

The V call is TRBV6-6, the J call TRBJ1-5; maybe TRBD1 (5 bases). The length of the CDR3 is 14 residues. Deletions cut 10 bases from V and 2 bases from J, with 15 bases between. The germline CDR1 and CDR2 sequences are MNHNY and SVGAGI (reference sequence). The CDR3 region is CATQRGGGNQPQHF. The CDR3 DNA reads TGTGCCACCCAGAGGGGTGGGGGCAATCAGCCCCAGCATTTT.

V gene TRBV13 combines with J gene TRBJ2-3, with 9 nucleotides matching TRBD1. The trim removed 4 bases at V and 3 bases at J, leaving 2 bases unmatched. Germline V gene sequence: CDR1 PRHDT, CDR2 FYEKMQ (reference sequence). The CDR3 contains 14 residues. The CDR3 loop reads CASSSGQGTDTQYF. In DNA form, the CDR3 reads TGTGCCAGCAGCTCGGGACAGGGAACAGATACGCAGTATTTT.

J is TRBJ2-1 and V is TRBV4-1; TRBD1 aligns across 8 bases. Germline V lookup: CDR1 MGHRA, CDR2 YSYEKL. V dropped 3 bases and J dropped 3; count of bases not matched to a gene: 10. This CDR3 has 17 residues. For the CDR3, the DNA is TGCGCCAGCAGCCACAGCTCGAGGACAGGGATCTACAATGAGCAGTTCTTC. It translates to CASSHSSRTGIYNEQFF.

The rearrangement uses TRBV27 and TRBJ1-4; D is unclear. CDR3 length: 14 amino acids. V lost 5 bases and J 0 bases, leaving 7 bases between the germline ends. Per germline, CDR1 MNHEY and CDR2 SMNVEV (reference sequence). The CDR3 DNA reads TGTGCCAGCAGTCCCGATACAACTAATGAAAAACTGTTTTTT. It specifies CASSPDTTNEKLFF.

In its sample, this clone was seen once. This rearrangement joins TRBV28 to TRBJ1-5, with 11 bases aligning to TRBD1. CDR1 and CDR2 from the germline V gene are MDHEN and SYDVKM. This CDR3 spans 16 amino acids. Trimming at V came to 7 bases and at J to 2 bases, leaving 7 bases not matched to a gene. Here the CDR3 reads CASTSDRGRGNQPQHF. As DNA, the CDR3 is TGTGCCAGCACCTCGGACAGGGGGCGCGGCAATCAGCCCCAGCATTTT.

A word on this clone: The sample holds other DNA sequences that translate to the same CDR3. This chain connects TRBV7-3 to TRBJ1-1, with 7 positions matching TRBD1. Germline CDR1 SGHTA, CDR2 FQGTGA. V shed 6 bases, J shed 8 bases, and the junction held 9 bases outside the gene matches. The CDR3 runs 13 residues. Written as DNA, the CDR3 is TGTGCCAGCAGGACAGGGAATTACGCGGAAGCTTTCTTT. Encoded protein: CASRTGNYAEAFF.

The chain recombines TRBV5-1 with TRBJ2-5; 9 bases line up with TRBD2. With 4 bases clipped from V and 5 bases from J, the junction kept 9 bases outside the gene matches. Germline loops: CDR1 SGHRS, CDR2 YFSETQ. The CDR3 is 15 residues long. CDR3: CASSASGRREETQYF. In DNA form, the CDR3 reads TGCGCCAGCAGCGCAAGCGGGAGGAGGGAGGAGACCCAGTACTTC.

A remark on this clone: Other DNA sequences in the same sample also yield this CDR3. The chain has TRBV6-5 and TRBJ2-1; D is uncertain. This CDR3 contains 15 residues. V lost 2 bases and J lost 0, with 8 bases in between. CDR1 is MNHEY, CDR2 SVGAGI, per germline. The CDR3, as DNA: TGTGCCAGCAGTTACAAGCCGAGCTCCTACAATGAGCAGTTCTTC. Its translation is CASSYKPSSYNEQFF.

This clone was counted a single time. The rearrangement uses TRBV11-1 and TRBJ2-7, with a possible D match to TRBD1 (6 bases). Germline values: CDR1 SGHAT, CDR2 FQDESV (reference sequence). V was trimmed by 4 bases and J by 6 bases, leaving 10 bases between them. The CDR3 has 12 residues. CDR3 DNA sequence: TGTGCCAGCAGCTCAGGGGTTGGCGAGCAGTACTTC. Amino acid sequence: CASSSGVGEQYF.

The rearrangement joins TRBV27 to TRBJ1-2; D is unclear. Trimming took 3 bases from V and 4 from J, leaving 9 bases between them. The length of the CDR3 is 13 residues. Germline-derived CDR1 and CDR2 are MNHEY and SMNVEV (reference sequence). Here the CDR3 DNA reads TGTGCCAGCAGTTTGAGAGGATCCTATGGCTACACCTTC. Its translation: CASSLRGSYGYTF.

The gene calls are TRBV5-6 and TRBJ2-1, with 10 bases matching TRBD1. The CDR3 covers 15 residues. J lost 6 bases, V lost 3 bases, and 6 bases had no gene match. The V gene's germline CDR1 is SGHDT and CDR2 YYEEEE. The CDR3 sequence is CASSSPGQGLNEQFF. CDR3 coding DNA: TGTGCCAGCAGCTCGCCGGGACAGGGGCTCAATGAGCAGTTCTTC.

This chain uses TRBV19 with TRBJ2-6; D is undetermined. The V gene lost 4 bases and the J gene lost 0 bases, with 7 bases spanning the gap. Germline CDR1 LNHDA, CDR2 SQIVND (reference sequence). The CDR3 covers 15 residues. The CDR3 coding sequence is TGTGCCAGTAGTACCCTGCCCTCTGGGGCCAACGTCCTGACTTTC. As protein: CASSTLPSGANVLTF. Together with reference TRBV19 and TRBJ2-6, the CDR3 gives the full variable domain: DGGITQSPKYLFRKEGQNVTLSCEQNLNHDAMYWYRQDPGQGLRLIYYSQIVNDFQKGDIAEGYSVSREKKESFPLTVTSAQKNPTAFYLCASSTLPSGANVLTFGAGSRLTVL.

V and J are TRBV19 and TRBJ2-3; TRBD1 agrees at 7 bases. The CDR3 runs 15 residues. Germline V gene sequence: CDR1 LNHDA, CDR2 SQIVND (reference sequence). Trimming cost V 4 bases and J 1 base; bases outside gene matches: 5. The CDR3 reads CASSKTGTGTDTQYF. The CDR3 bases are TGTGCCAGTAGTAAAACCGGGACAGGCACAGATACGCAGTATTTT.

The rearrangement uses TRBV27 and TRBJ1-2, with TRBD1 as a possible D gene (6 bases). The CDR3 is 15 residues long. Germline V gene lookup returns CDR1 MNHEY and CDR2 SMNVEV (reference sequence). V was shortened by 5 bases and J by 3 bases, with 16 bases between the two germline ends. The CDR3 DNA sequence: TGTGCCAGCAGTCCGATCGGGGGGCCGTACTATGGCTACACCTTC. Residues: CASSPIGGPYYGYTF.

The CDR3 is CASIRDRVGDEQFF. The CDR3 nucleotides read TGTGCCAGCATAAGGGACAGGGTAGGTGATGAGCAGTTCTTC. The chain employs TRBV6-1 and TRBJ2-1, with TRBD1 identical over 9 bases. V shed 7 bases, J shed 8 bases, and the junction held 9 bases outside the gene matches. Germline V lookup: CDR1 MNHNS, CDR2 SASEGT. The CDR3 has 14 residues.

This sequence joins TRBV28 and TRBJ1-4, with D perhaps matching TRBD1 (6 bases). Between the trimmed V and J ends, which lost 5 bases and 8 bases, there was a span of 15 bases. Per germline, CDR1 MDHEN and CDR2 SYDVKM. CDR3 length: 14 amino acids. Here the CDR3 DNA reads TGTGCCAGCAGTCAAGGGGGTACTGGCGAAAAACTGTTTTTT. Protein: CASSQGGTGEKLFF.

The CDR3 bases are TGTGCCAGCAGTCAAGGACAGGGCACTCCGGATTACGGGCACTCCTATGGCTACACCTTC. It specifies CASSQGQGTPDYGHSYGYTF. This chain links TRBV27 with TRBJ1-2; 8 bases map to TRBD1. The CDR3 runs to 20 residues. Trimming took 5 bases from V and 4 from J; bases not matched to a gene: 24. Germline CDR1 and CDR2: MNHEY and SMNVEV (reference sequence).

The rearrangement uses TRBV5-6 and TRBJ2-3; D is undetermined. Trimming cost V 4 bases and J 2 bases, with 5 bases left between them. The CDR3 sequence is 12 residues long. Germline CDR1 reads SGHDT; CDR2 reads YYEEEE. The CDR3: CASSGNTDTQYF. The CDR3 region has the DNA TGTGCCAGCAGCGGTAACACAGATACGCAGTATTTT.